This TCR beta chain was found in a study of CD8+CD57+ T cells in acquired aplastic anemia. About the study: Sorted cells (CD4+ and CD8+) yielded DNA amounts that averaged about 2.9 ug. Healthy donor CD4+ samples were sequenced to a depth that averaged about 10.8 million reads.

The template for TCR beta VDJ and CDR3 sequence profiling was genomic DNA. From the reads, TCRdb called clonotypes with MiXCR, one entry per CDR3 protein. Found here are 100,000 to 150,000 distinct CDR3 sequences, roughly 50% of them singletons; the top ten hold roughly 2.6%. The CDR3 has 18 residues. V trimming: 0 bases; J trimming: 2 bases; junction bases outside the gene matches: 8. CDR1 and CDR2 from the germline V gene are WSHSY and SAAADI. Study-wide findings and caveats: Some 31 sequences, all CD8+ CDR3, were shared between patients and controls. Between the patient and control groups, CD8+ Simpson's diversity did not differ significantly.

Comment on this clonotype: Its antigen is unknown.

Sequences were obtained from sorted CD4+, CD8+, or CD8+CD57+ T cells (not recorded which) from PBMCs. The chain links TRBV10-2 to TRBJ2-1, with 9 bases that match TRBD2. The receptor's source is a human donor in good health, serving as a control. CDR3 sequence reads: CASSESTRGRATYNEQFF. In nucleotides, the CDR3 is TGCGCCAGCAGTGAGTCGACCCGCGGGAGGGCTACCTACAATGAGCAGTTCTTC.